This TCR beta chain was documented in a study of human T cells and chemical hapten exposure. Study as a whole: Sensitization applied 2% DPC to approximately 2 cm by approximately 2 cm of upper inner arm skin.

Study conclusions and caveats: TCRs at a frequency above 1 in 1000 stayed unchanged with DPC sensitization. Expanded TCR sets contained significantly more large CDR3 similarity clusters than controls.

Notes on this clonotype: No antigen is known for it.

Germline CDR1 is LNHNV and CDR2 is YYDKDF (reference sequence). V dropped 1 base and J dropped 5 bases, with 12 bases sitting between them. This CDR3 is built from 15 residues. The library tagged individual cDNA molecules with unique molecular identifiers. From the RACE reads, TCRdb called clonotypes with MiXCR, one entry per CDR3 protein. The sample has 180,000 or so distinct CDR3 sequences, around 22% seen once; the top ten hold less than 7%. Noted time point: patch test 1, 2 weeks after DPC sensitization. The treatment denotes: therapeutic diphenylcyclopropenone sensitization with weekly scalp DPC.

The sequenced sample was whole blood, obtained in connection with sensitization to the hapten diphenylcyclopropenone (DPC). This clonotype originated in a woman aged 45 to 65 with alopecia areata. Some clones in this sample may be carry-over from other donors' samples. The chain links TRBV15 to TRBJ1-5, with D hard to call. CDR3 in amino acids: CATSRGGAGDQPQHF. The CDR3 DNA is TGTGCCACCAGCAGAGGGGGAGCCGGGGATCAGCCCCAGCATTTT.